The 2 T cell receptor beta chains below come from one sample, sequenced in a study of blood T cell repertoires in COVID-19. Libraries were prepared by immunoSEQ multiplex PCR; TCRdb keeps only in-frame clonotypes and omits some of them. This table has some 340,000 clones, 90% to 95% appearing once. The source material was PBMCs or T cells enriched from blood (not recorded which). These receptors all stem from a woman in her 30s who had been exposed to COVID-19.

The V gene is TRBV9, the J gene TRBJ1-4, with 7 positions matching TRBD1. The CDR3 is 17 residues long. The germline V gene has CDR1 SGDLS and CDR2 YYNGEE. The trim removed 3 bases at V and 1 base at J, leaving 9 bases unmatched. The CDR3 loop reads CASSGDRQGGTNEKLFF. The DNA for the CDR3 is TGTGCCAGCAGCGGGGACAGACAGGGTGGAACTAATGAAAAACTGTTTTTT.

The J gene is TRBJ1-2, the V gene TRBV5-6; D is undetermined. Germline V gene data show CDR1 as SGHDT and CDR2 as YYEEEE. V was shortened by 0 bases and J by 4 bases, with 10 bases between the two germline ends. The CDR3 is made up of 14 amino acids. The CDR3 DNA sequence: TGTGCCAGCAGCTTGGCCAGGTCTATCTATGGCTACACCTTC. Residues: CASSLARSIYGYTF.